One TCR beta chain is described in this entry. The antigen is not known. The sample originates from a study of T cells in Graves' hyperthyroidism and ophthalmopathy. Notes on the study in general: From stable hyperthyroidism, ophthalmopathy was set apart by a 13 V-J model.

Researchers barred patients who had uncontrolled infection, other autoimmune disease, pregnancy or lactation. Using around 10 ml of fresh peripheral blood, PBMCs were prepared. What was amplified from RNA transcripts were TCR beta CDR3 regions. Carried out on the TCR CDR3, a first-round RT-PCR used the HTBI primer set. TCRdb passed the multiplex PCR reads through MiXCR, listing each CDR3 protein once. Of roughly 550,000 distinct CDR3 sequences in the sample, about 16% were seen once. The V gene lost 0 bases and the J gene lost 5 bases, with 14 bases spanning the gap. The CDR3 is 16 amino acids. Germline CDR1 and CDR2: SGDLS and YYNGEE.

The V and J genes are TRBV9 and TRBJ1-4; a possible D gene is TRBD1 (6 bases). The clonotype comes from a woman in her 30s with Graves' ophthalmopathy. The sample consisted of blood. The CDR3 sequence is CASSVEGGAANEKLFF. In DNA form, the CDR3 reads TGTGCCAGCAGCGTAGAGGGGGGGGCCGCAAATGAAAAACTGTTTTTT.